This T cell receptor beta chain is drawn from a study of shared clonotypes between healthy human individuals. Study summary: Each donor's CD8 memory used one plate, CD8 naive two, each CD4 subset three.

About this clone itself: Its specificity is unknown.

Assay used: immunoSEQ multiplex PCR; TCRdb lists only in-frame clones, some missing. The sample contains approximately 2.1 million clones, approximately 95% of which appear only once. Study findings and constraints: Among non-shared clonotypes, generation probabilities were lower than among those shared by all four donors. Generally, naive subsets came out with larger estimated richness than memory subsets.

The V end lost 5 bases, the J end lost 5 bases, and 9 bases lay between the germline ends. The CDR3 length is 12 residues. Germline lookup yields CDR1 LGHNA and CDR2 YNFKEQ. The material sequenced was naive CD4+ T cells from PBMCs. Regarding subset: CD45RA+ positively selected. The V gene is TRBV4-2, the J gene TRBJ2-5; D gene ambiguous. This TCR was recovered from a man between 18 and 29 years old in good health. Some clones in this sample may be carry-over from other donors' samples. CDR3: CASSESSETQYF. In DNA, the CDR3 is TGTGCCAGCAGCGAGTCGTCGGAGACCCAGTACTTC.